These 32 T cell receptor beta chains came from one sample sequenced in a study of graft-versus-host responses after intestinal transplantation. Labeling with CFSE marked approximately 200,000 responder cells, which were plated with approximately 200,000 irradiated, violet-dye-labeled stimulator cells. The protocol was immunoSEQ multiplex PCR, while the TCRdb copy is restricted to in-frame clones and leaves out a portion. Of 10,000 to 15,000 clones detected, 30% appear once; the ten largest clones hold 2.6%. The input for sequencing was alloreactive CD8+ T cells from a mixed lymphocyte reaction culture, taken before intestinal transplant. Described subset: CFSE-low proliferating T cells sorted from approximately six-day pre-transplant mixed lymphocyte reaction (GvH or HvG direction). Receptors were obtained from a human patient who received an intestinal transplant.

This clone was counted only a few times. This may come from a read error, since a much larger clone is one base off. CDR3 coding DNA: TGCGCCAGCAGCTTTCCGGACAGGGGGCTCTACGAGCAGTACTTC. This sequence encodes CASSFPDRGLYEQYF. This rearrangement joins TRBV5-1 to TRBJ2-7; the match to TRBD1 covers 11 bases. The germline gives CDR1 SGHRS, CDR2 YFSETQ. With 2 bases clipped from V and 3 bases from J, the junction kept 4 bases outside the gene matches. The CDR3 is made up of 15 amino acids.

The chain employs TRBV27 and TRBJ1-5; D remains ambiguous. CDR1 is MNHEY, CDR2 SMNVEV, per germline (reference sequence). V was shortened by 5 bases and J by 2 bases, with 13 bases between the two germline ends. The CDR3 runs 15 residues. CDR3 region: CASSPLGSGNQPQHF. The CDR3 nucleotides read TGTGCCAGCAGTCCTCTGGGGTCGGGCAATCAGCCCCAGCATTTT.

The genes are TRBV5-1 and TRBJ2-1; no definite D call. Germline CDR1 is SGHRS and CDR2 is YFSETQ. The CDR3 extends over 15 amino acids. V was clipped by 2 bases and J by 0 bases, with 9 bases between them. The CDR3 DNA is TGCGCCAGCAGCTTTCGACTTAGCTCCTACAATGAGCAGTTCTTC. Translating it yields CASSFRLSSYNEQFF.

Only a few counts were recorded for this clone. The chain has TRBV7-2 and TRBJ1-5, with D possibly TRBD1 on 6 matching bases. V gave up 3 bases and J gave up 7 bases, with 16 bases separating them. Germline V gives CDR1 SGHTA, CDR2 FQGNSA. The CDR3 is 15 residues long. The CDR3 protein is CASSFLLTQGQPQHF. Here the CDR3 DNA reads TGTGCCAGCAGCTTTCTCCTCACCCAGGGGCAGCCCCAGCATTTT. The whole variable domain, remainder taken from reference TRBV7-2 and TRBJ1-5, is GAGVSQSPSNKVTEKGKDVELRCDPISGHTALYWYRQSLGQGLEFLIYFQGNSAPDKSGLPSDRFSAERTGGSVSTLTIQRTQQEDSAVYLCASSFLLTQGQPQHFGDGTRLSIL.

Sample share makes this clone medium-sized. The rearrangement links TRBV27 to TRBJ2-1, with 8 bases lining up with TRBD2. The CDR3 runs 13 residues. The ends lost 6 bases at V and 5 bases at J; junction bases unmatched: 3. Germline values: CDR1 MNHEY, CDR2 SMNVEV (reference sequence). CDR3 sequence (DNA): TGTGCCAGCAGCTGGACTAGCAACAATGAGCAGTTCTTC. Its translation: CASSWTSNNEQFF.

The chain employs TRBV28 and TRBJ1-5, with D tentatively TRBD1 (5 bases). The CDR3 sequence is 15 residues long. Germline CDR1 and CDR2: MDHEN and SYDVKM. V lost 7 bases, J lost 3 bases, and 16 bases lay in between. The CDR3 region has the DNA TGTGCCAGCACCAGACTTGCAGGGATCAATCAGCCCCAGCATTTT. It encodes CASTRLAGINQPQHF.

In its sample, this clone is medium-sized. The chain is built from TRBV7-6 and TRBJ1-2; D remains unclear. This CDR3 is 13 amino acids long. The V and J ends lost 3 bases and 2 bases respectively, with 7 bases between them. Germline values: CDR1 SGHVS, CDR2 FNYEAQ. The CDR3 protein is CASSFDGNYGYTF. The CDR3 DNA reads TGTGCCAGCAGCTTCGACGGGAACTATGGCTACACCTTC.

This rearrangement joins TRBV7-6 to TRBJ1-3, with D possibly being TRBD1 (5 bases). Germline V gene lookup returns CDR1 SGHVS and CDR2 FNYEAQ. This CDR3 is 15 amino acids long. Trimming stripped 6 bases from V and 0 bases from J, with 12 bases between. The CDR3 loop reads CASRRDGGSGNTIYF. The CDR3 bases are TGTGCCAGCAGAAGGGACGGCGGCTCTGGAAACACCATATATTTT. Supplemented by reference TRBV7-6 and TRBJ1-3, the full variable domain reads GAGVSQSPRYKVTKRGQDVALRCDPISGHVSLYWYRQALGQGPEFLTYFNYEAQQDKSGLPNDRFSAERPEGSISTLTIQRTEQRDSAMYRCASRRDGGSGNTIYFGEGSWLTVV.

By sample fraction, this clone is medium-sized. J is TRBJ1-6 and V is TRBV27; D is unresolved. From germline, CDR1 is MNHEY and CDR2 SMNVEV (reference sequence). V was trimmed by 7 bases and J by 8 bases, leaving 15 bases between them. The CDR3 runs 14 residues. For the CDR3, the DNA is TGTGCCAGCACCAACGGGCTTTCTGATTCACCCCTCCACTTT. Residues: CASTNGLSDSPLHF.

This clone was observed a handful of times. The chain has TRBV7-6 and TRBJ2-1; D not certain. Trimming removed 1 base at V and 2 bases at J, with 15 bases between. CDR1 and CDR2 from the germline V gene are SGHVS and FNYEAQ. There are 17 residues in the CDR3. The CDR3 DNA sequence: TGTGCCAGCAGCTTAGTCTTCTGGGCAGCACCCTACAATGAGCAGTTCTTC. Translated: CASSLVFWAAPYNEQFF.

In its sample, this clone is medium-sized. The chain has TRBV2 and TRBJ2-7, with D perhaps given as TRBD1 or TRBD2 (6 bases each). The CDR3 covers 15 residues. Germline V gene sequence: CDR1 SNHLY, CDR2 FYNNEI. Deletions cut 8 bases from V and 0 bases from J, with 17 bases between. CDR3 loop: CASAAGGGSSYEQYF. CDR3 bases: TGTGCCAGCGCCGCAGGAGGGGGGAGCTCCTACGAGCAGTACTTC.

The chain joins TRBV28 to TRBJ2-7; tentatively, D is TRBD2 (6 bases). The germline gives CDR1 MDHEN, CDR2 SYDVKM. The CDR3 runs to 13 residues. The germline V and J ends were trimmed by 6 bases and 2 bases, with 11 bases remaining between them. CDR3 residues: CASSQGLPYEQYF. The CDR3 DNA reads TGTGCCAGCAGCCAGGGACTCCCCTACGAGCAGTACTTC.

V gene TRBV19 combines with J gene TRBJ2-1, with 7 bases aligning to TRBD1. Germline trimming cut 9 bases from V and 6 bases from J; bases unmatched to any gene: 5. The CDR3 runs 12 residues. Germline CDR1 is LNHDA and CDR2 is SQIVND (reference sequence). The CDR3 reads CARNDRVNEQFF. The CDR3 coding sequence is TGTGCCAGGAATGACAGGGTCAATGAGCAGTTCTTC. The variable domain in full, completed from reference TRBV19 and TRBJ2-1, reads DGGITQSPKYLFRKEGQNVTLSCEQNLNHDAMYWYRQDPGQGLRLIYYSQIVNDFQKGDIAEGYSVSREKKESFPLTVTSAQKNPTAFYLCARNDRVNEQFFGPGTRLTVL.

This chain uses TRBV27 with TRBJ2-7, with unresolved D. V gave up 5 bases and J gave up 6 bases, with 14 bases separating them. The V gene's germline CDR1 is MNHEY and CDR2 SMNVEV (reference sequence). The CDR3 runs 13 residues. CDR3 region: CASSPKYRPEQYF. In DNA, the CDR3 is TGTGCCAGCAGTCCCAAGTATCGGCCCGAGCAGTACTTC.

This clone was observed a handful of times. V usage is TRBV9 and J usage is TRBJ2-5; TRBD2 might be the D (5 bases). Germline lookup yields CDR1 SGDLS and CDR2 YYNGEE. The CDR3 runs to 15 residues. The ends were cut back, 0 bases at V and 0 bases at J, with 9 bases in the middle. CDR3 residues: CASSVGTGDQETQYF. Here the CDR3 DNA reads TGTGCCAGCAGCGTAGGGACCGGGGACCAAGAGACCCAGTACTTC.

V usage is TRBV5-8 and J usage is TRBJ2-3, with 11 bases that match TRBD1. After removal of 4 bases from V and 4 bases from J, the junction contained 5 bases not matched to a gene. The CDR3 is made up of 15 amino acids. Per the germline V gene, CDR1 is SGHTS and CDR2 is YDEGEE. The CDR3 protein is CASSPGTGGPDTQYF. The CDR3 DNA is TGTGCCAGCAGCCCCGGGACAGGGGGACCAGATACGCAGTATTTT.

This clone was recorded a few times. The gene calls are TRBV5-1 and TRBJ1-1; possible D gene TRBD1, 5 bases. The V end was cut by 1 base, the J end by 2 bases, with 9 bases between. Germline values: CDR1 SGHRS, CDR2 YFSETQ. The CDR3 consists of 14 residues. CDR3 bases: TGCGCCAGCAGCTTGCGTGGGGGTAACACTGAAGCTTTCTTT. This encodes CASSLRGGNTEAFF. Looking up the rest from reference TRBV5-1 and TRBJ1-1 gives the full variable domain: KAGVTQTPRYLIKTRGQQVTLSCSPISGHRSVSWYQQTPGQGLQFLFEYFSETQRNKGNFPGRFSGRQFSNSRSEMNVSTLELGDSALYLCASSLRGGNTEAFFGQGTRLTVV.

This clone was seen a few times. This chain uses TRBV6-6 with TRBJ2-3; TRBD2 is a possible D gene (6 bases). Looked up from germline, CDR1 is MNHNY and CDR2 is SVGAGI (reference sequence). Trimming removed 0 bases at V and 8 bases at J, with 12 bases between. The CDR3 has 14 amino acids. The CDR3 nucleotides are TGTGCCAGCAGTTACTCGCGGGAACTAGCTACGCAGTATTTT. This gives the protein CASSYSRELATQYF.

Within the sample, this clone is medium-sized. The chain combines TRBV6-4 with TRBJ1-2, with D perhaps TRBD1 (6 bases). The germline CDR1 and CDR2 sequences are MRHNA and SNTAGT. There are 13 residues in the CDR3. V was shortened by 6 bases and J by 7 bases, with 15 bases between the two germline ends. The CDR3 protein is CASSAIGGAGYTF. CDR3 bases: TGTGCCAGCAGCGCAATAGGGGGGGCTGGCTACACCTTC.

This clone is classed as large. The CDR3 region is CASSPGVLEQYF. CDR3 coding DNA: TGTGCCAGCAGTCCGGGGGTCCTCGAGCAGTACTTC. This sequence joins TRBV2 and TRBJ2-7, with D maybe TRBD2 (6 bases). The germline V gene encodes CDR1 SNHLY and CDR2 FYNNEI. V lost 5 bases and J lost 6, with 11 bases in between. CDR3 length equals 12 residues. Full variable domain (rest looked up from reference TRBV2 and TRBJ2-7): EPEVTQTPSHQVTQMGQEVILRCVPISNHLYFYWYRQILGQKVEFLVSFYNNEISEKSEIFDDQFSVERPDGSNFTLKIRSTKLEDSAMYFCASSPGVLEQYFGPGTRLTVT.

In its sample, this clone ranks as medium-sized. This rearrangement joins TRBV2 to TRBJ2-2; no clear D. Germline V gene data show CDR1 as SNHLY and CDR2 as FYNNEI. This CDR3 contains 12 residues. Trimming left V 4 bases short and J 6 bases short, with 6 bases between. The DNA of the CDR3 is TGTGCCAGCAGTGCGAGAGCCGGGGAGCTGTTTTTT. Translating gives CASSARAGELFF.

The chain joins TRBV10-3 to TRBJ2-5; possible D gene TRBD1, 5 bases. From germline, CDR1 is ENHRY and CDR2 SYGVKD. V lost 5 bases, J lost 2 bases, and 15 bases lay in between. CDR3 length: 15 residues. The CDR3 bases are TGTGCCATCAGTATACACAGGACCGATCAAGAGACCCAGTACTTC. As protein: CAISIHRTDQETQYF.

In its sample, this clone was seen a few times. V gene TRBV7-6 combines with J gene TRBJ2-6; D uncertain. Trimming pared 3 bases from V and 1 base from J, leaving 4 bases between. This CDR3 region has 14 residues. Germline values: CDR1 SGHVS, CDR2 FNYEAQ. CDR3 in amino acids: CASSLGSGANVLTF. DNA for the CDR3: TGTGCCAGCAGCTTGGGATCTGGGGCCAACGTCCTGACTTTC.

The chain carries TRBV28 and TRBJ1-5; 7 nucleotides match TRBD1. Trimming removed 4 bases from V and 3 bases from J; junction bases left unmatched: 12. The CDR3 length is 17 residues. Germline CDR1 and CDR2: MDHEN and SYDVKM. CDR3 residues: CASSSRVGQSTNQPQHF. CDR3 DNA: TGTGCCAGCAGTTCGCGGGTGGGACAGAGTACCAATCAGCCCCAGCATTTT.

V is TRBV6-1 and J is TRBJ2-5; D could derive from TRBD1 or TRBD2 (6 bases each). CDR1 is MNHNS, CDR2 SASEGT, per germline. Trimming removed 5 bases at V and 4 bases at J, with 14 bases between. The CDR3 contains 14 residues. The CDR3 DNA reads as TGTGCCAGCAGTTATGGGGGGCTGGGAGAGACCCAGTACTTC. Translated: CASSYGGLGETQYF.

This clone is judged medium-sized. The chain employs TRBV4-1 and TRBJ1-2; D call uncertain. CDR1 and CDR2 from the germline V gene are MGHRA and YSYEKL. The CDR3 totals 14 residues. V lost 1 base and J 4 bases, leaving 10 bases between the germline ends. CDR3 amino acids: CASSQGGPFYGYTF. The CDR3 DNA follows: TGCGCCAGCAGCCAAGGCGGGCCCTTCTATGGCTACACCTTC.

This rearrangement joins TRBV6-5 to TRBJ2-7; D remains unclear. The CDR3 is 13 amino acids. V was shortened by 0 bases and J by 0 bases, with 3 bases between the two germline ends. CDR1 and CDR2 (germline): MNHEY, SVGAGI. The CDR3: CASSYSPSYEQYF. In nucleotides, the CDR3 is TGTGCCAGCAGTTACTCCCCCTCCTACGAGCAGTACTTC.

This clone showed up just a few times. V is TRBV7-2 and J is TRBJ1-3; D call uncertain. Trimming pared 6 bases from V and 5 bases from J, leaving 20 bases between. CDR1 is SGHTA, CDR2 FQGNSA, per germline. The CDR3 has 16 residues. CDR3 loop: CASSHLKGMIRNTIYF. CDR3 coding DNA: TGTGCCAGCAGTCATCTAAAGGGTATGATTAGAAACACCATATATTTT.

The chain combines TRBV29-1 with TRBJ1-2, with D possibly being TRBD1 (5 bases). The CDR3 covers 13 residues. CDR1 SQVTM and CDR2 ANQGSEA come from the germline V gene. CDR3: CSVLLTGSYGYTF. CDR3 nucleotide sequence: TGCAGTGTTCTTTTAACAGGTTCCTATGGCTACACCTTC.

The chain is built from TRBV9 and TRBJ2-3; TRBD2 agrees at 7 bases. The germline CDR1 and CDR2 sequences are SGDLS and YYNGEE. The CDR3 contains 15 residues. Losses at the gene ends were 6 bases for V and 0 bases for J; bases not matched to a gene: 7. The CDR3 is CASTAMGGSTDTQYF. CDR3 nucleotides: TGTGCCAGCACAGCCATGGGGGGGAGCACAGATACGCAGTATTTT.

The chain couples TRBV1 to TRBJ2-6. TRBV1 counts as a pseudogene. The CDR3 covers 18 residues. The CDR3 protein is CTSSFHSLCTNRANVLTF. In nucleotides, the CDR3 is TGCACCAGCAGTTTCCATAGTTTGTGCACAAATCGGGCCAACGTCCTGACTTTC.

The rearrangement uses TRBV4-1 and TRBJ1-1, with no clear D. The CDR3 loop spans 15 amino acids. V was shortened by 0 bases and J by 1 base, with 9 bases between the two germline ends. Per the germline V gene, CDR1 is MGHRA and CDR2 is YSYEKL. The CDR3 coding sequence is TGCGCCAGCAGCCAAGAAGCCCCGGGGAACACTGAAGCTTTCTTT. Amino acids: CASSQEAPGNTEAFF.